One and the same sample provided the 20 T cell receptor beta chains below, sequenced in a study of neurological immune-mediated disorders. As for time point: longitudinal time-point 2. TCRdb reanalysed the 5' RACE reads using MiXCR and keeps one entry per CDR3 protein. The sample has over 75,000 distinct CDR3 sequences, approximately 5.8% seen once. The source material was PBMCs. Receptor source: a woman aged 55-70 years with multiple sclerosis.

This clonotype was observed many times. The chain recombines TRBV20-1 with TRBJ2-7, with 10 nucleotides matching TRBD1. V was pared by 2 bases and J by 3 bases, with 4 bases of the junction left unmatched. The CDR3 runs 14 residues. Germline CDR1 reads DFQATT; CDR2 reads SNEGSKA (reference sequence). DNA of the CDR3: TGCAGTGCTAGACCGGGACAGGGGAACTACGAGCAGTACTTC. It translates to CSARPGQGNYEQYF.

This clonotype was counted many times. This chain connects TRBV7-2 to TRBJ1-4; 7 bases agree with TRBD1. CDR3 length: 13 amino acids. V lost 3 bases, J lost 5 bases, and 0 bases stayed unmatched. Germline lookup yields CDR1 SGHTA and CDR2 FQGNSA. The CDR3 DNA follows: TGTGCCAGCAGCTTGGGACAGAATGAAAAACTGTTTTTT. Its translation is CASSLGQNEKLFF.

In its sample, this clonotype was seen many times. The gene calls are TRBV20-1 and TRBJ2-7, with unresolved D. The V end was cut by 6 bases, the J end by 1 base, with 10 bases between. Germline CDR1 DFQATT, CDR2 SNEGSKA (reference sequence). The CDR3 runs 12 residues. The CDR3 nucleotides read TGCAGTGCAAGTCCGATGTCCTACGAGCAGTACTTC. It translates to CSASPMSYEQYF.

As regards this clonotype: A read error may explain this, as a much larger clone is one base away. V is TRBV4-2 and J is TRBJ2-7; D remains unclear. The germline V gene has CDR1 LGHNA and CDR2 YNFKEQ. The CDR3 is made up of 14 amino acids. The CDR3 DNA is TGTGTCAGCAGCCAAGGGAAGGAACCCTACGAGCAGTACTTC. As protein: CVSSQGKEPYEQYF.

This clonotype was observed many times. The chain employs TRBV9 and TRBJ2-1, with 8 positions matching TRBD2. V was clipped by 4 bases and J by 9 bases; unmatched bases: 6. Germline V gene sequence: CDR1 SGDLS, CDR2 YYNGEE. The CDR3 runs 13 residues. The CDR3 DNA is TGTGCCAGCAGCCTAAATAGCGGGGTTGAGCAGTTCTTC. It yields the protein CASSLNSGVEQFF. The full variable domain, in which reference TRBV9 and TRBJ2-1 provide the parts outside the CDR3, is DSGVTQTPKHLITATGQRVTLRCSPRSGDLSVYWYQQSLDQGLQFLIQYYNGEERAKGNILERFSAQQFPDLHSELNLSSLELGDSALYFCASSLNSGVEQFFGPGTRLTVL.

This clonotype came up many times. CDR3 coding DNA: TGTGCCGGGCGGGGGGCTAACAATGAGCAGTTCTTC. This encodes CAGRGANNEQFF. The V gene is TRBV6-2 or TRBV6-3, the J gene TRBJ2-1; 8 positions match TRBD2. Germline V gene data show CDR1 as MNHEY and CDR2 as SVGEGT. J was trimmed by 5 bases and V by 11 bases; bases with no gene match: 5. The CDR3 consists of 12 residues.

This clonotype was recorded many times. CDR3 in amino acids: CATSDPNRGTDTQYF. The CDR3 bases are TGTGCCACCAGTGACCCTAACAGGGGCACAGATACGCAGTATTTT. The chain is built from TRBV24-1 and TRBJ2-3; a possible D gene is TRBD1 (6 bases). Germline lookup yields CDR1 KGHDR and CDR2 SFDVKD. The CDR3 length is 15 residues. Trimming stripped 4 bases from V and 1 base from J, with 11 bases between.

Of note for this clonotype: This may arise from a read error, as a much more abundant clone is one base away. The chain combines TRBV28 with TRBJ2-3; D unresolved. This CDR3 is 12 amino acids long. Per the germline V gene, CDR1 is MDHEN and CDR2 is SYDVKM. V dropped 6 bases and J dropped 6 bases, with 10 bases sitting between them. The CDR3 nucleotides are TGTGCCAGCAGCCCATCCTCGGATACGCAGTATTTT. Amino acids: CASSPSSDTQYF.

This clonotype was counted ten times or more. This rearrangement joins TRBV20-1 to TRBJ1-5; possibly TRBD1 for D (5 bases). Germline V gene data show CDR1 as DFQATT and CDR2 as SNEGSKA (reference sequence). CDR3 length: 15 residues. V gave up 3 bases and J gave up 5 bases, with 17 bases separating them. Here the CDR3 reads CSARGGELEHQPQHF. As DNA, the CDR3 is TGCAGTGCTAGGGGGGGGGAGTTGGAACATCAGCCCCAGCATTTT.

This clonotype was detected many times. The genes are TRBV5-1 and TRBJ2-1; TRBD2 might be the D (5 bases). Trimming took 7 bases from V and 0 from J, leaving 14 bases between them. The CDR3 consists of 15 residues. Germline values: CDR1 SGHRS, CDR2 YFSETQ. The DNA of the CDR3 is TGCGCCAGCTACGCTGGGAGAGGCTCCTACAATGAGCAGTTCTTC. It yields the protein CASYAGRGSYNEQFF. The full variable domain, completed using reference TRBV5-1 and TRBJ2-1, is KAGVTQTPRYLIKTRGQQVTLSCSPISGHRSVSWYQQTPGQGLQFLFEYFSETQRNKGNFPGRFSGRQFSNSRSEMNVSTLELGDSALYLCASYAGRGSYNEQFFGPGTRLTVL.

Points on this clonotype: One junction end does not reproduce the germline sequence, and a read error may be involved. The chain couples TRBV12-3 or TRBV12-4 to TRBJ1-1, with D unclear. The CDR3 length is 12 residues. CDR3 loop: CTSGYTNTEAFF. The CDR3 nucleotides are TGTACCAGTGGGTACACGAACACTGAAGCTTTCTTT.

In its sample, this clonotype was seen many times. The chain employs TRBV27 and TRBJ1-5; 8 bases align to TRBD1. Germline V gene lookup returns CDR1 MNHEY and CDR2 SMNVEV (reference sequence). V was pared by 6 bases and J by 1 base, with 8 bases of the junction left unmatched. The CDR3 is 16 residues long. CDR3 DNA sequence: TGTGCCAGCAGCACAAGACAGGGGTCCAGCAATCAGCCCCAGCATTTT. Translating it yields CASSTRQGSSNQPQHF.

There are many counts of this clonotype. The chain is built from TRBV20-1 and TRBJ1-6; the D gene is possibly TRBD1 (5 bases). The length of the CDR3 is 15 residues. Germline CDR1 and CDR2: DFQATT and SNEGSKA (reference sequence). The V end lost 5 bases, the J end lost 7 bases, and 18 bases lay between the germline ends. The CDR3 region has the DNA TGCAGTGCTCCTAATTCCGGGGGAAAGAATTCACCCCTCCACTTT. Encoded protein: CSAPNSGGKNSPLHF.

This chain joins TRBV12-3 or TRBV12-4 and TRBJ1-2; TRBD1 is a possible D gene (5 bases). The length of the CDR3 is 15 residues. V was cut by 5 bases and J by 6 bases, with 19 bases left in between. The CDR3 sequence: CASSPSGRAPDGYTF. The CDR3 region has the DNA TGTGCCAGCAGTCCCTCGGGGCGTGCTCCGGATGGCTACACCTTC.

This clonotype was recorded at least ten times. The chain is built from TRBV7-9 and TRBJ2-5, with 9 positions matching TRBD2. CDR1 and CDR2 from the germline V gene are SEHNR and FQNEAQ (reference sequence). Trimming at V came to 5 bases and at J to 2 bases, leaving 12 bases not matched to a gene. The CDR3 runs 17 residues. The CDR3 here is CASSPQWSLAGQETQYF. The CDR3 nucleotides read TGTGCCAGCAGCCCGCAGTGGTCGCTAGCGGGGCAAGAGACCCAGTACTTC.

This clonotype was seen repeatedly, ten times or more. The V call is TRBV29-1, the J call TRBJ1-3; 9 bases match TRBD1. The CDR3 contains 13 residues. V gave up 5 bases and J gave up 4 bases; unmatched junction bases: 3. Germline V gene lookup returns CDR1 SQVTM and CDR2 ANQGSEA. The CDR3 DNA is TGCAGCGTTTGGACAGGGGCAGGAAACACCATATATTTT. This sequence encodes CSVWTGAGNTIYF. The whole variable domain, filled in from reference TRBV29-1 and TRBJ1-3, reads SAVISQKPSRDICQRGTSLTIQCQVDSQVTMMFWYRQQPGQSLTLIATANQGSEATYESGFVIDKFPISRPNLTFSTLTVSNMSPEDSSIYLCSVWTGAGNTIYFGEGSWLTVV.

This clonotype was counted ten times or more. This chain connects TRBV5-1 to TRBJ2-6, with D possibly TRBD2 on 5 matching bases. V was pared by 4 bases and J by 5 bases, with 13 bases between. The V gene's germline CDR1 is SGHRS and CDR2 YFSETQ. The CDR3 length is 15 residues. The CDR3 here is CASSQYDYRANVLTF. In DNA, the CDR3 is TGCGCCAGCAGCCAATACGACTACCGGGCCAACGTCCTGACTTTC.

A few counts support this clonotype. The chain combines TRBV5-1 with TRBJ2-6; D possibly corresponds to TRBD1 (6 bases). In germline, CDR1 is SGHRS, CDR2 YFSETQ. The CDR3 loop spans 16 amino acids. The V end lost 0 bases, the J end lost 4 bases, and 11 bases lay between the germline ends. CDR3 sequence reads: CASSLAPGAGANVLTF. In nucleotides, the CDR3 is TGCGCCAGCAGCTTGGCCCCAGGGGCGGGGGCCAACGTCCTGACTTTC. Supplemented by reference TRBV5-1 and TRBJ2-6, the full variable domain reads KAGVTQTPRYLIKTRGQQVTLSCSPISGHRSVSWYQQTPGQGLQFLFEYFSETQRNKGNFPGRFSGRQFSNSRSEMNVSTLELGDSALYLCASSLAPGAGANVLTFGAGSRLTVL.

This clonotype was detected only a few times. The genes are TRBV7-9 and TRBJ1-2, with D possibly matching TRBD1 (5 bases). Between the trimmed V and J ends, which lost 2 bases and 0 bases, there was a span of 13 bases. The length of the CDR3 is 16 residues. CDR1 and CDR2 from the germline V gene are SEHNR and FQNEAQ (reference sequence). CDR3 coding DNA: TGTGCCAGCAGCTTAAGTGGGCAGGGACCTAACTATGGCTACACCTTC. The encoded protein is CASSLSGQGPNYGYTF.

Of note for this clonotype: This may be a read error, as it is one base from a much larger clone. This chain uses TRBV7-2 with TRBJ1-1; possible D gene TRBD1, 5 bases. The CDR3 contains 15 residues. Germline CDR1 reads SGHTA; CDR2 reads FQGNSA. CDR3: CVSSLAGGTNTEAFF. The CDR3 nucleotides read TGTGTCAGCAGCTTGGCGGGGGGGACGAACACTGAAGCTTTCTTT.